This TCR beta chain was captured by sequencing in a study of response to subunit inactivated influenza vaccine (dated by TCRdb to 2016 to 2018). Regarding the research as a whole: Deep quantitative profiling of the T cell receptor repertoire was used in the study to follow responses to a trivalent subunit inactivated influenza vaccine. Overall results and qualifications from the work: According to the authors, only a limited number of new T cells may be recruited by each seasonal influenza vaccination.

A note on this clonotype: Its antigen has not been determined. Base quality data are lacking; no much larger clone is found one base away.

The germline V gene encodes CDR1 LGHNA and CDR2 YSLEER. V has 4 bases trimmed and J has 5 bases trimmed; junction bases matching no gene number 5. The CDR3 holds 15 amino acids from the cysteine to the phenylalanine. The entry retains the CDR3 DNA only, 45 bases that are in frame from base 1. Receptor amplification or capture employed RT-PCR. Sequencing used an Illumina HiSeq 2500. The public reads were reanalyzed by TCRdb: fastp trimming at Q25, MiXCR alignment, in-frame beta chains only. Rows merge per CDR3 protein into single entries with the most common DNA and genes. For this sample there are over 300,000 distinct CDR3 sequences; around a fifth appear just once. The ten largest clonotypes hold roughly a tenth of the sample.

The sequence joins TRBV4-3 to TRBJ2-2; 9 bases in the junction line up with TRBD2. The receptor was derived from a man between 50 and 70 years old who received an inactivated influenza vaccine. Donor details come from another sample of the same person, matched by shared clones. Specimen: PBMCs from blood, collected 21 months after vaccination. The CDR3 region has the sequence CASSPPAGGTGELFF. Here is the DNA: TGCGCCAGCAGCCCACCAGCGGGAGGTACCGGGGAGCTGTTTTTT.